The clone carrying this T cell receptor beta chain occurred once. These data are taken from a study of blood T cell repertoires in COVID-19. CDR3 size: 14 residues. Germline V gene lookup returns CDR1 GTSNPN and CDR2 SVGIG (reference sequence). Trimming at V came to 2 bases and at J to 1 base, leaving 4 bases not matched to a gene. Clones were read by immunoSEQ multiplex PCR, and TCRdb kept only the in-frame ones, dropping some. The table has around 130,000 clones, roughly 75% seen once. Material: peripheral blood. The V and J genes are TRBV30 and TRBJ2-5; TRBD1 aligns across 7 bases. The TCR comes from a man aged 60-69 years with active or convalescent COVID-19. CDR3 bases: TGTGCCTGGAGTAAAGACAGGGTCCAAGAGACCCAGTACTTC. Protein: CAWSKDRVQETQYF. Complete variable domain (other parts from reference TRBV30 and TRBJ2-5): SQTIHQWPATLVQPVGSPLSLECTVEGTSNPNLYWYRQAAGRGLQLLFYSVGIGQISSEVPQNLSASRPQDRQFILSSKKLLLSDSGFYLCAWSKDRVQETQYFGPGTRLLVL.